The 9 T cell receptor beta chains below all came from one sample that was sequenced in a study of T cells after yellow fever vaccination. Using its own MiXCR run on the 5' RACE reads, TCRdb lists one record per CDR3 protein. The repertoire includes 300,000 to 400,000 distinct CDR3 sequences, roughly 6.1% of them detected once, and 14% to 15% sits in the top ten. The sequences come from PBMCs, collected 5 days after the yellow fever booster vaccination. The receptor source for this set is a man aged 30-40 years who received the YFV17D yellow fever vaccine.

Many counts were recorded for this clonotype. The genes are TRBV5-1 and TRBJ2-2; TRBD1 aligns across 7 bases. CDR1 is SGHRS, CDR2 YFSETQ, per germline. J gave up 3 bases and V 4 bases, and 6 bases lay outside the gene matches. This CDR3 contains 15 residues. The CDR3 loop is CASSLRDRHTGELFF. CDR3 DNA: TGCGCCAGCAGCCTCCGGGACAGACACACCGGGGAGCTGTTTTTT.

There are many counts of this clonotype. CDR3 DNA sequence: TGTGCCAGCAGCGTAACGGGACAAAGAAAAGAGACCCAGTACTTC. It encodes CASSVTGQRKETQYF. V and J are TRBV9 and TRBJ2-5; D might be TRBD1 (6 bases). The CDR3 has 15 residues. Trimming cost V 1 base and J 3 bases, with 13 bases left between them. Germline V CDR1 and CDR2: SGDLS, YYNGEE.

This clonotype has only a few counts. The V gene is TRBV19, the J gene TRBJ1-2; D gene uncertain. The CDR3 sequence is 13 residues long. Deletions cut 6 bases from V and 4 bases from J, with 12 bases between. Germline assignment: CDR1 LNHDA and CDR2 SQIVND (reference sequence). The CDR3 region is CASRAQSSYGYTF. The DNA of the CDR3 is TGTGCCAGTAGGGCCCAAAGTTCCTATGGCTACACCTTC.

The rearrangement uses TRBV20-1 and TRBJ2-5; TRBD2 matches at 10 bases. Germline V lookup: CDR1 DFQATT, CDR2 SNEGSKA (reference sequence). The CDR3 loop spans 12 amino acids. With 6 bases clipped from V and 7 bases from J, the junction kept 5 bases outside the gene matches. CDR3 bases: TGCAGTGCCGCAGCGGGAGGGGGGACCCAGTACTTC. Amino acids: CSAAAGGGTQYF.

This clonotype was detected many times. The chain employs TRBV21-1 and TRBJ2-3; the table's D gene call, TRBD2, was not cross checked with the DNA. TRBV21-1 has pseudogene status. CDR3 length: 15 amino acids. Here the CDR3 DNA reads TGTGCCAGCACACAACTAGCGTTTGAAGCAGATACGCAGTATTTT. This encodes CASTQLAFEADTQYF.

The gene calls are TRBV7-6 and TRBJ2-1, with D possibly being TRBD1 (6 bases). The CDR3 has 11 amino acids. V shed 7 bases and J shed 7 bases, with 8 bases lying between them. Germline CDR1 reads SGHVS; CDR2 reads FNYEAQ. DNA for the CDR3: TGTGCCAGCACCCAGGGGAATGAGCAGTTCTTC. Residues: CASTQGNEQFF.

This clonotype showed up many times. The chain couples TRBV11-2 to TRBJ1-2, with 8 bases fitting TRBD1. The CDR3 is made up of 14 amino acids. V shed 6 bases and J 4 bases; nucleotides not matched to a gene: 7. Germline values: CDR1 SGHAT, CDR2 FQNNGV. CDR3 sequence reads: CASRPPGTGYGYTF. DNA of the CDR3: TGTGCCAGCAGACCACCGGGGACAGGCTATGGCTACACCTTC.

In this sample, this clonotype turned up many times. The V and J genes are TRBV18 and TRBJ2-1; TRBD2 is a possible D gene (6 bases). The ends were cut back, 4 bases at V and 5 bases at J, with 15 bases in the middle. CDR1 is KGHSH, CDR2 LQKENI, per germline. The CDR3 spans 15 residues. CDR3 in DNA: TGTGCCAGCTCACTATTAGCGGTTCAAAACAATGAGCAGTTCTTC. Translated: CASSLLAVQNNEQFF.

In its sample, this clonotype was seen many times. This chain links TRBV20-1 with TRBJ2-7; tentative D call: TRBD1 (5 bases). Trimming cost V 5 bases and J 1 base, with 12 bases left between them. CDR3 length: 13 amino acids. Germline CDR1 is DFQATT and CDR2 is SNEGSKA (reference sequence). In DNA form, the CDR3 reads TGCAGTGCTCAGGGCCAAAAGTCCTACGAGCAGTACTTC. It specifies CSAQGQKSYEQYF.